This TCR beta chain was found in a study of neurological immune-mediated disorders. Germline V gene lookup returns CDR1 SGHRS and CDR2 YFSETQ. Deletions cut 0 bases from V and 3 bases from J, with 6 bases between. CDR3 length: 13 amino acids. The unsorted libraries originated from 2 million PBMCs kept at -80 C. A 10-nucleotide random UMI tagged transcripts in template-switch 5'RACE cDNA synthesis. TCRdb itself ran the 5' RACE reads through MiXCR, one entry per CDR3 protein. The table lists 31,000 or so distinct CDR3 sequences, approximately 4.4% of them singletons. At least ten counts were recorded for this clonotype.

This receptor was identified in a man younger than 35 in good health. This chain joins TRBV5-1 and TRBJ1-2; D gene ambiguous. Material for sequencing was PBMCs. CDR3 coding DNA: TGCGCCAGCAGCTTGGACGGGGACTATGGCTACACCTTC. This codes for CASSLDGDYGYTF. The variable domain in full, completed from reference TRBV5-1 and TRBJ1-2, reads KAGVTQTPRYLIKTRGQQVTLSCSPISGHRSVSWYQQTPGQGLQFLFEYFSETQRNKGNFPGRFSGRQFSNSRSEMNVSTLELGDSALYLCASSLDGDYGYTFGSGTRLTVV.